This is a list of T cell receptor beta chains from one sample in a study of blood T cell repertoires in COVID-19. Some clones are missing from TCRdb's copy, which holds only in-frame ones; the method was immunoSEQ multiplex PCR. The data contain about 130,000 clones, approximately 77% of them singletons. Specimen: peripheral blood. These receptors all stem from a man aged 80 or over with acute or convalescent COVID-19. Each CDR3 is given with its conserved first and last residue. A D gene is named only where the DNA matches it firmly. Clone size is given for some rows only: seen once, a few or many times, or a class if the clone is expanded.

clone size | D gene | J gene | V gene | CDR3 DNA | CDR3 protein
NA | NA | TRBJ1-5 | TRBV18 | TGTGCCAGCTCACTTCTCGGACAGAATAGCAATCAGCCCCAGCATTTT | CASSLLGQNSNQPQHF
NA | NA | TRBJ1-1 | TRBV4-3 | TGCGCCAGCAGCCAAGTTGGGCCGGACACTGAAGCTTTCTTT | CASSQVGPDTEAFF
NA | NA | TRBJ1-1 | TRBV6-5 | TGTGCCAGCAGCCAGATGAACACTGAAGCTTTCTTT | CASSQMNTEAFF
NA | TRBD1 | TRBJ1-5 | TRBV3-1/TRBV3-2 | TGTGCCAGCAGCCAAGATAGTACGGGTAAAGCATGGACAGGGAAACATAGCAATCAGCCCCAGCATTTT | CASSQDSTGKAWTGKHSNQPQHF
NA | NA | TRBJ2-5 | TRBV2 | TGTGCCAGCACTAAACGGATAGAACTAGCACAAAAAGAGACCCAGTACTTC | CASTKRIELAQKETQYF
NA | TRBD2 | TRBJ2-5 | TRBV5-1 | TGCGCCAGCAGCTCAACTAGCGGGGGGGCCGGCTCCTCTAGGGAGACCCAGTACTTC | CASSSTSGGAGSSRETQYF
NA | NA | TRBJ1-1 | TRBV4-2 | TGTGCCAGCAGCCAACCAGGGGCCACGGGGTACGCTGAAGCTTTCTTT | CASSQPGATGYAEAFF
NA | NA | TRBJ1-1 | TRBV29-1 | TGCAGCGTGCGGGACGGTGGTGGTACTGAAGCTTTCTTT | CSVRDGGGTEAFF
NA | TRBD1 | TRBJ2-7 | TRBV12-5 | TGTGCTAGTGGTTTTACGCTAGGGGGCGACGAGCAGTACTTC | CASGFTLGGDEQYF
NA | TRBD1 | TRBJ2-7 | TRBV4-1 | TGCGCCAGCAGCCAGGGACAGGGGGCCGGATACTACGAGCAGTACTTC | CASSQGQGAGYYEQYF
NA | NA | TRBJ2-3 | TRBV20-1 | TGCAGTGCTAGTGCCGGCCGGCTAGATGGCGCAGATACGCAGTATTTT | CSASAGRLDGADTQYF
NA | TRBD1 | TRBJ2-1 | TRBV24-1 | TGTGCCACCAGTGATCGAAGACGGACAGGGGGCACTGAGCAGTTCTTC | CATSDRRRTGGTEQFF
once | TRBD1 | TRBJ2-2 | TRBV7-2 | TGTGCCAGCAGCTTAATGGGACAGATAAACACCGGGGAGCTGTTTTTT | CASSLMGQINTGELFF
NA | TRBD1 | TRBJ2-3 | TRBV15 | TGTGCCACCAGCCCTGGACAGGGATGGGATACGCAGTATTTT | CATSPGQGWDTQYF
NA | NA | TRBJ1-1 | TRBV12-3/TRBV12-4 | TGTGCCAGCAGACTTTACAGGGAAGCTTTCTTT | CASRLYREAFF
NA | TRBD1 | TRBJ1-2 | TRBV7-9 | TGTGCCAGCAGCCCCCCAGGACAGGGAGACTATGGCTACACCTTC | CASSPPGQGDYGYTF
NA | TRBD1 | TRBJ2-5 | TRBV28 | TGTGCCAGCAGTTTAAAGGGACAGGGGCAAGAGACCCAGTACTTC | CASSLKGQGQETQYF
NA | NA | TRBJ1-2 | TRBV3-1/TRBV3-2 | TGTGCCAGCAGCCAAGGCTCAGGGGGCTACACCTTC | CASSQGSGGYTF
few | NA | TRBJ2-7 | TRBV29-1 | TGCAGCGTTCGCCCGGGAACCCGGGAGCAGTACTTC | CSVRPGTREQYF
NA | TRBD1 | TRBJ1-6 | TRBV5-4 | TGTGCCAGCAGCTCTACAGGGGGGAATTCACCCCTCCACTTT | CASSSTGGNSPLHF
NA | NA | TRBJ1-4 | TRBV15 | TGTGCCACCAGCAGAGGGCCGGGGGAAAAACTGTTTTTT | CATSRGPGEKLFF
NA | NA | TRBJ2-1 | TRBV6-2/TRBV6-3 | TGTGCCAGCAGTTACGATCGGTACAATGAGCAGTTCTTC | CASSYDRYNEQFF
NA | NA | TRBJ2-7 | TRBV12-3/TRBV12-4 | TGTGCCAGCAGTCGGAGTACCGACTACGAGCAGTACTTC | CASSRSTDYEQYF
once | NA | TRBJ2-2 | TRBV19 | TGTGCCAGTAGTAACATGGGGCTCGACACCGGGGAGCTGTTTTTT | CASSNMGLDTGELFF
NA | NA | TRBJ2-3 | TRBV10-1 | TGCGCCAGCGTTACTTCGGATACGCAGTATTTT | CASVTSDTQYF
NA | TRBD1 | TRBJ2-1 | TRBV18 | TGTGCCAGCTCACCAGAAGGACAGGGCCGCAATGAGCAGTTCTTC | CASSPEGQGRNEQFF
medium-sized | TRBD1 | TRBJ1-2 | TRBV9 | TGTGCCAGCAGCGCCCCGGCCGGGACAGGGAACTATGGCTACACCTTC | CASSAPAGTGNYGYTF
NA | NA | TRBJ2-3 | TRBV7-2 | TGTGCCAGCAGCTTAGCGTGGGCAGGGACGCAGTATTTT | CASSLAWAGTQYF
few | TRBD1 | TRBJ1-2 | TRBV4-1 | TGCGCCAGCAGCCAAGGAGGACAGGGAGGCTATGGCTACACCTTC | CASSQGGQGGYGYTF
NA | TRBD1 | TRBJ2-4 | TRBV4-2 | TGTGCCAGCAGCCAAGGACAGGGGTCCAACATTCAGTACTTC | CASSQGQGSNIQYF
NA | NA | TRBJ2-3 | TRBV21-1 | TGTGCCAGCAGCCCTAGGACTAGCGGGGGGCCTAGAGATACGCAGTATTTT | CASSPRTSGGPRDTQYF
NA | NA | TRBJ1-2 | TRBV6-5 | TGTGCCAGCAGAAACGAGGTAGCTAACTATGGCTACACCTTC | CASRNEVANYGYTF
NA | TRBD1 | TRBJ1-4 | TRBV5-1 | TGCGCCAGCAGCTTGAAAGGGGGCGGTGAAAAACTGTTTTTT | CASSLKGGGEKLFF
few | NA | TRBJ1-1 | TRBV2 | TGTGCCAGCAGTCGGGACACCGATTTGACTGAAGCTTTCTTT | CASSRDTDLTEAFF
NA | TRBD1 | TRBJ1-2 | TRBV12-3/TRBV12-4 | TGTGCCAGCATCACGACAGGGTATTCTGGCTACACCTTC | CASITTGYSGYTF
NA | TRBD1 | TRBJ1-2 | TRBV6-5 | TGTGCCAGCAACATTAGACAGGGCGCTAACTATGGCTACACCTTC | CASNIRQGANYGYTF
NA | NA | TRBJ2-4 | TRBV6-6 | TGTGCCAGCAGCCCCAGTGAGGCTCGAAACATTCAGTACTTC | CASSPSEARNIQYF